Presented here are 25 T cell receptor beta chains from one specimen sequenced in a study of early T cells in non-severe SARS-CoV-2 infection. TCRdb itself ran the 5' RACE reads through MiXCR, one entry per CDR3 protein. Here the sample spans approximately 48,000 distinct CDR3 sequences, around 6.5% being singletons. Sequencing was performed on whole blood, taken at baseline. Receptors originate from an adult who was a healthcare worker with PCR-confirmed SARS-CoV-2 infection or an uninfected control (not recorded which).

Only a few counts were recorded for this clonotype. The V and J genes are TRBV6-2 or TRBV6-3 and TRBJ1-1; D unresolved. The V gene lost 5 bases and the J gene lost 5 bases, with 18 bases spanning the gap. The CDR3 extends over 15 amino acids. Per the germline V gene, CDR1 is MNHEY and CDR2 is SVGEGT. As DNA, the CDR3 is TGTGCCAGCAGTCAACACACGAGGCGGAGGACTGAAGCTTTCTTT. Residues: CASSQHTRRRTEAFF.

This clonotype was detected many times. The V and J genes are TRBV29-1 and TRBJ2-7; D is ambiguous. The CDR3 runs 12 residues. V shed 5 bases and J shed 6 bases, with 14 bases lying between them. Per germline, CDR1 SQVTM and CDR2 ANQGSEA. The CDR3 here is CSVRSSAPEQYF. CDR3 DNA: TGCAGCGTTAGGTCGTCAGCTCCCGAGCAGTACTTC.

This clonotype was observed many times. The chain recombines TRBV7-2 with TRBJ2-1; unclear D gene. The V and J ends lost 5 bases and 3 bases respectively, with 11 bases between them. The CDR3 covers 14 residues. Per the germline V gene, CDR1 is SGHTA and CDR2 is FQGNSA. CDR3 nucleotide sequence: TGTGCCAGCAGCCCCCCGGATGGCTACAATGAGCAGTTCTTC. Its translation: CASSPPDGYNEQFF.

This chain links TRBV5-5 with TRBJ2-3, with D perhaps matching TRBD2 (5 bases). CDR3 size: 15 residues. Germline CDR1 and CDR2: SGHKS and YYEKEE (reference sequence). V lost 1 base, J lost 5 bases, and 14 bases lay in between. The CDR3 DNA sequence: TGTGCCAGCAGCTTGTCGAGCGGCCGGTTAGATACGCAGTATTTT. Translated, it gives CASSLSSGRLDTQYF.

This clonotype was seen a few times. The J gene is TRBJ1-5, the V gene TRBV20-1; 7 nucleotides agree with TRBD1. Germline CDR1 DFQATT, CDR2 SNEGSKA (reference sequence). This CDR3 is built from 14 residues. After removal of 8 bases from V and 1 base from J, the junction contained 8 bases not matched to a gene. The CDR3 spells CSPFQTGSNQPQHF. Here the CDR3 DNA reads TGCAGTCCTTTTCAGACAGGGAGCAATCAGCCCCAGCATTTT.

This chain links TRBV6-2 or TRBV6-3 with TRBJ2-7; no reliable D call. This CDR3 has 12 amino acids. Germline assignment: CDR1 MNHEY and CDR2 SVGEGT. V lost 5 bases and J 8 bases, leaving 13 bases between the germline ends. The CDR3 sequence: CASSPPSTQQYF. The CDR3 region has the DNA TGTGCCAGCAGTCCACCATCCACCCAGCAGTACTTC.

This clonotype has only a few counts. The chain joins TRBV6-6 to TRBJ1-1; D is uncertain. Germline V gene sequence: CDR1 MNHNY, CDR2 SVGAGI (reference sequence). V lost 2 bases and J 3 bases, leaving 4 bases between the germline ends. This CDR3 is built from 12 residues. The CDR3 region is CASSYRYTEAFF. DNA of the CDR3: TGTGCCAGCAGTTACCGGTACACTGAAGCTTTCTTT.

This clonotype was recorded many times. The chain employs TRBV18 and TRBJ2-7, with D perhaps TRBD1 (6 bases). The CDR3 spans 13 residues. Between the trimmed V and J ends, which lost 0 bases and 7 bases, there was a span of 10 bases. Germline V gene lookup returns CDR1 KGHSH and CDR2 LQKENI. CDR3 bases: TGTGCCAGCTCACCACCCACAGGGTCTGAGCAGTACTTC. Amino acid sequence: CASSPPTGSEQYF.

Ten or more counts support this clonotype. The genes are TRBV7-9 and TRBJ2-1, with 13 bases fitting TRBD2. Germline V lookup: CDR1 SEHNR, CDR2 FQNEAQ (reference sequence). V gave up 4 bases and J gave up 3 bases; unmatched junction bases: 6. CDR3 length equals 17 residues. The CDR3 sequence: CASSSGLAGRNYNEQFF. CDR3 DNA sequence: TGTGCCAGCAGCTCGGGACTAGCGGGGAGAAACTACAATGAGCAGTTCTTC.

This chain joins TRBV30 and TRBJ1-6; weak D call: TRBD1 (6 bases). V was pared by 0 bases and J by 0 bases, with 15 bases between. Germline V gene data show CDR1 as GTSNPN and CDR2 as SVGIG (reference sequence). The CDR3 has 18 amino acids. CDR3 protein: CAWSVRDRLSSYNSPLHF. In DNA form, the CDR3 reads TGTGCCTGGAGTGTCAGAGACAGGTTGAGCTCCTATAATTCACCCCTCCACTTT.

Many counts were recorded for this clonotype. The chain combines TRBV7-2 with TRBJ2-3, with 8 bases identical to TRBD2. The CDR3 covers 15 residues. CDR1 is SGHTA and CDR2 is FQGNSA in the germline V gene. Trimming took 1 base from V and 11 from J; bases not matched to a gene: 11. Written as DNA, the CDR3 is TGTGCCAGCAGCTTAGAGGCCGGGGGGGCCGGTGGGCAGTATTTT. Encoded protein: CASSLEAGGAGGQYF.

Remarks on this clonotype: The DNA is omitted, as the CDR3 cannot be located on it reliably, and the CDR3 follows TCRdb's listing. This chain's CDR3 is CASILDRVGGQPQHF. The gene calls are TRBV2 and TRBJ1-5; TRBD1 was called by the table and not checked on the DNA. Per the germline V gene, CDR1 is SNHLY and CDR2 is FYNNEI. The CDR3 length equals 15 residues, ends included.

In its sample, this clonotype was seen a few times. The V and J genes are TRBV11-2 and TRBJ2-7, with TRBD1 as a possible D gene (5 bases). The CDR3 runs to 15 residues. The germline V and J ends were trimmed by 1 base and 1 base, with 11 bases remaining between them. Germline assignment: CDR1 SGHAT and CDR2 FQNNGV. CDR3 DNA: TGTGCCAGCAGCTTAGTAAAGGGGCCGTCCTACGAGCAGTACTTC. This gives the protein CASSLVKGPSYEQYF.

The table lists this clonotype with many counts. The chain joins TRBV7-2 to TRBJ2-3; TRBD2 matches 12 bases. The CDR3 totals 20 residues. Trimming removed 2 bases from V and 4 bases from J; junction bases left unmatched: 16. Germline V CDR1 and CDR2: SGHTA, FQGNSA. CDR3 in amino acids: CASSLRPSSGGAAGSDTQYF. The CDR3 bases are TGTGCCAGCAGCTTAAGACCGTCTAGCGGGGGGGCCGCCGGGTCAGATACGCAGTATTTT. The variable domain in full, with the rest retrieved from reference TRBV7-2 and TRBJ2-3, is GAGVSQSPSNKVTEKGKDVELRCDPISGHTALYWYRQSLGQGLEFLIYFQGNSAPDKSGLPSDRFSAERTGGSVSTLTIQRTQQEDSAVYLCASSLRPSSGGAAGSDTQYFGPGTRLTVL.

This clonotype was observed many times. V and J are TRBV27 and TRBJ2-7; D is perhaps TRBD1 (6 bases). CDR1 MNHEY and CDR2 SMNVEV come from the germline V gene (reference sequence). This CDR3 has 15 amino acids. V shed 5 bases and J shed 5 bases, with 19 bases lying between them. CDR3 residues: CASSVIKTGFDEQYF. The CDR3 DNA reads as TGTGCCAGCAGTGTTATCAAGACAGGTTTTGACGAGCAGTACTTC.

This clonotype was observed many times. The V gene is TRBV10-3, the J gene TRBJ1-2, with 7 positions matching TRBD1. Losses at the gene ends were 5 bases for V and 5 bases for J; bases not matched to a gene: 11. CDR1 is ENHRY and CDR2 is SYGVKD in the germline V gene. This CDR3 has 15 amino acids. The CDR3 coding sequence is TGTGCCATCAGTTCACAGGGGATAGGATGGTATGGCTACACCTTC. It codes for CAISSQGIGWYGYTF.

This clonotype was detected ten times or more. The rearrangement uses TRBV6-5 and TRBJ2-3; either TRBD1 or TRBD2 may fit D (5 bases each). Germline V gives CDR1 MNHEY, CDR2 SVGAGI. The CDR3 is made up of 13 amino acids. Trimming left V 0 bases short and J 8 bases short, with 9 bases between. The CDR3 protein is CASSYSRGGTQYF. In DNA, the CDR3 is TGTGCCAGCAGTTACTCCCGGGGCGGTACGCAGTATTTT.

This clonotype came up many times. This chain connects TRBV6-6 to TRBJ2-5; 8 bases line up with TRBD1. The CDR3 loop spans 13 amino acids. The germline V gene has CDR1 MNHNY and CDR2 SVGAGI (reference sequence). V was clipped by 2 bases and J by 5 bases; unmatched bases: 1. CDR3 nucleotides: TGTGCCAGCAGTTACACAGGGGGGGAGACCCAGTACTTC. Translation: CASSYTGGETQYF.

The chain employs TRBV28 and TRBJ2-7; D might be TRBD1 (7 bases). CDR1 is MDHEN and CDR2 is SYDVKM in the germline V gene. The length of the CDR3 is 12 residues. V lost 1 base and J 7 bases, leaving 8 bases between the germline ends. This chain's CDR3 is CASSLSGGEQYF. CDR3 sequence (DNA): TGTGCCAGCAGTTTATCAGGGGGGGAGCAGTACTTC.

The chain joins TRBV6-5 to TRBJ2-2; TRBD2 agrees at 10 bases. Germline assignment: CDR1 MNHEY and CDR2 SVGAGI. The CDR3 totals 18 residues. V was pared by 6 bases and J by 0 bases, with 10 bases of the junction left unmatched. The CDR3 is CASRFGSGGRTNTGELFF. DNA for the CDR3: TGTGCCAGCAGATTTGGTAGCGGGGGGCGAACGAACACCGGGGAGCTGTTTTTT.

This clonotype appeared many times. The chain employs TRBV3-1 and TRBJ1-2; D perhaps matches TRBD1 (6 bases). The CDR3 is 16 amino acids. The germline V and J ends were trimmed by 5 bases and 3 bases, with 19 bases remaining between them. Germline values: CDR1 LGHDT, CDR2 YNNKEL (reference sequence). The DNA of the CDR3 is TGTGCCAGCAGCTCGGGGTCAAGGGGGGTGTACTATGGCTACACCTTC. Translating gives CASSSGSRGVYYGYTF. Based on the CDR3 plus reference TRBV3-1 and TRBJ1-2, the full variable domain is DTAVSQTPKYLVTQMGNDKSIKCEQNLGHDTMYWYKQDSKKFLKIMFSYNNKELIINETVPNRFSPKSPDKAHLNLHINSLELGDSAVYFCASSSGSRGVYYGYTFGSGTRLTVV.

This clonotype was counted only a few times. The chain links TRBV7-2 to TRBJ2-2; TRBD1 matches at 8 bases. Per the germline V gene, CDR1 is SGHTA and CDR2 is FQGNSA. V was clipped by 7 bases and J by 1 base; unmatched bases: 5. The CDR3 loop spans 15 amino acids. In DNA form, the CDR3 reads TGTGCCAGCACCTGGGGGACAGGGAACACCGGGGAGCTGTTTTTT. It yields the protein CASTWGTGNTGELFF.

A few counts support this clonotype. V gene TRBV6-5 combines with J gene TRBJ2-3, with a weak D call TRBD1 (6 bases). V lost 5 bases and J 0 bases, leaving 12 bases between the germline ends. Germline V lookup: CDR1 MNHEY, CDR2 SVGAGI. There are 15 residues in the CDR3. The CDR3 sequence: CASSDRIRSTDTQYF. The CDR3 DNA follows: TGTGCCAGCAGTGACAGGATACGGAGCACAGATACGCAGTATTTT.

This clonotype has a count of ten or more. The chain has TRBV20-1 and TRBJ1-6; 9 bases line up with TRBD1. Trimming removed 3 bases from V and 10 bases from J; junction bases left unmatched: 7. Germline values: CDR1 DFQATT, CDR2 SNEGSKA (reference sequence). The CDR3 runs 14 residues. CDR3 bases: TGCAGTGCTAGTGTGGGACAGGGACGATCACCCCTCCACTTT. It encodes CSASVGQGRSPLHF.

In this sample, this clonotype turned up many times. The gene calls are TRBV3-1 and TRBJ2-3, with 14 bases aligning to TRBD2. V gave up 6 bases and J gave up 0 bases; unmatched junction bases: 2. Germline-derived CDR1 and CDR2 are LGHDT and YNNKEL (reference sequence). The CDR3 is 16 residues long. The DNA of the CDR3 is TGTGCCAGCAGTCGACTAGCGGGGGGGAGCACAGATACGCAGTATTTT. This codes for CASSRLAGGSTDTQYF.